The following is a T cell receptor beta chain sequence with its context. Its specificity is unknown. The sample originates from a study of a mutant IDH1 vaccine in newly diagnosed glioma. The germline V gene encodes CDR1 SGDLS and CDR2 YYNGEE. CDR3 length: 14 amino acids. V trimming: 3 bases; J trimming: 2 bases; junction bases outside the gene matches: 3. Described time point: week 35, safety follow-up. Doses comprised 300 ug of mutant IDH1 20-mer peptide each, plus topical imiquimod. The data were produced by immunoSEQ multiplex PCR, yet TCRdb's version contains in-frame clones alone and is incomplete. Seen here are about 56,000 clones, about 90% observed once, and the top ten hold around 1.5%.

The chain has TRBV9 and TRBJ1-2; 8 bases line up with TRBD1. The sample consisted of PBMCs, taken from a glioma patient whose treatment included an IDH1 peptide vaccine. This receptor was obtained from a man aged 40-49 years with glioma. The CDR3 reads CASSASGGNYGYTF. The CDR3 nucleotides are TGTGCCAGCAGCGCTTCAGGGGGCAACTATGGCTACACCTTC.